The 9 T cell receptor beta chains below were found in one sample sequenced in a study of beta chain features in type 1 diabetes. Notes on the study in general: Patients with Type 1 diabetes showed moderately but significantly shorter TCRB CDR3s in all four CD4+ subsets.

The antigens of these receptors remain unknown. Reverse transcription of all isolated RNA meant that expressed TCRB transcripts were sequenced. Assay: immunoSEQ multiplex PCR; the TCRdb copy retains only in-frame clones and omits some. The profile shows 95,000 to 150,000 clones, 16% of them singletons. The sequenced sample was central memory CD4+ T cells from blood. The receptors stem from a man younger than 40 with type 1 diabetes.

This chain connects TRBV7-9 to TRBJ1-5; possible D gene TRBD1, 6 bases. Per the germline V gene, CDR1 is SEHNR and CDR2 is FQNEAQ (reference sequence). The length of the CDR3 is 14 residues. V lost 7 bases, J lost 5 bases, and 15 bases lay in between. The CDR3 DNA sequence: TGTGCCAGCACCTCAGCGGGGGGCCATCAGCCCCAGCATTTT. Protein product: CASTSAGGHQPQHF.

This clone has only a few counts. This rearrangement joins TRBV29-1 to TRBJ2-7, with TRBD1 matching over 8 bases. V lost 7 bases to trimming and J lost 4 bases; unmatched junction nucleotides: 6. The CDR3 has 12 amino acids. Germline CDR1 is SQVTM and CDR2 is ANQGSEA. The CDR3 coding sequence is TGCAGCGCCGGGACAGGACAATACGAGCAGTACTTC. Translated, it gives CSAGTGQYEQYF.

The chain is built from TRBV28 and TRBJ1-2; D gene unclear. The CDR3 runs 14 residues. The V gene's germline CDR1 is MDHEN and CDR2 SYDVKM. The V end was cut by 5 bases, the J end by 1 base, with 11 bases between. CDR3 in DNA: TGTGCCAGCAGTGAATATGCCGATAACTATGGCTACACCTTC. Translation gives CASSEYADNYGYTF.

This clone was observed a few times. The chain uses TRBV5-6 and TRBJ2-1, with 14 nucleotides matching TRBD2. CDR1 is SGHDT, CDR2 YYEEEE, per germline. CDR3 size: 18 residues. J lost 4 bases, V lost 5 bases, and 11 bases had no gene match. The CDR3 reads CASSPGLAGADTYNEQFF. CDR3 nucleotides: TGTGCCAGCAGTCCGGGACTAGCGGGGGCCGATACTTACAATGAGCAGTTCTTC.

This clone was seen a handful of times. The junction shows a germline mismatch at one end, possibly a read error. Other DNA variants within this sample encode the same CDR3. The rearrangement uses TRBV15 and TRBJ2-5; D perhaps matches TRBD1 (5 bases). This CDR3 is built from 13 residues. Per germline, CDR1 LNHNV and CDR2 YYDKDF (reference sequence). The CDR3 spells CATSSDSQETQYF. The DNA for the CDR3 is TGCGCCACCAGCAGTGACAGTCAAGAGACCCAGTACTTC.

This clone was observed a handful of times. CDR3 bases: TGTGCCAGCAGTCTTGGACGGAGCACTAATTCACCCCTCCACTTT. Residues: CASSLGRSTNSPLHF. This chain connects TRBV2 to TRBJ1-6; D unclear. Trimming took 5 bases from V and 6 from J, leaving 14 bases between them. The CDR3 runs to 15 residues. The V gene's germline CDR1 is SNHLY and CDR2 FYNNEI.

DNA for the CDR3: TGTGCCAGCAGCTTATCCAGCGGGGTCATGACCCTTAATTCACCCCTCCACTTT. Its protein product is CASSLSSGVMTLNSPLHF. This chain joins TRBV7-9 and TRBJ1-6; D remains ambiguous. Germline CDR1 and CDR2: SEHNR and FQNEAQ (reference sequence). V dropped 2 bases and J dropped 6 bases, with 20 bases sitting between them. The CDR3 is made up of 18 amino acids.

This clone was seen only a few times. The CDR3 is CSVDRGGHGYTF. The CDR3 region has the DNA TGCAGCGTCGACAGGGGGGGACATGGCTACACCTTC. This chain joins TRBV29-1 and TRBJ1-2; 9 bases line up with TRBD1. The CDR3 totals 12 residues. CDR1 is SQVTM and CDR2 is ANQGSEA in the germline V gene. The ends lost 6 bases at V and 6 bases at J; junction bases unmatched: 5.

In this sample, this clone turned up a few times. The chain has TRBV7-8 and TRBJ2-7, with D possibly TRBD1 on 5 matching bases. Trimming shortened V by 2 bases and J by 3 bases, and 11 bases separated the two germline ends. Germline V gene data show CDR1 as SGHVS and CDR2 as FQNEAQ. The CDR3 is 14 residues long. The DNA for the CDR3 is TGTGCCAGCAGCTTATACAGGCTTTACTACGAGCAGTACTTC. Protein product: CASSLYRLYYEQYF.